A selection of T cell receptor beta chains follows, all from one sample in a study of T-cell reconstitution after alpha-beta-depleted transplantation in children. TCRdb redid the calling of the PCR reads with MiXCR, one entry per CDR3 protein. The table lists hundreds of thousands of distinct CDR3 sequences, 10% to 15% of them singletons. The source was PBMCs, collected before TCRalphabeta/CD19-depleted stem cell transplant. These TCRs come from a girl aged 2 to 9 with congenital amegakaryocytic thrombocytopenia, due to receive a stem cell transplant. The CDR3 runs from the conserved cysteine through the conserved F or W. The order of the fields is J gene, V gene, CDR3 protein.

TRBJ2-3 TRBV28 CASSTPYWQSTDTQYF
TRBJ2-1 TRBV7-9 CATKAVAGTYNEQFF
TRBJ2-7 TRBV7-9 CASGFAGTGSDEQYF
TRBJ2-1 TRBV20-1 CSAPPAEIYNEQFF
TRBJ2-5 TRBV29-1 CSVGSDFQETQYF
TRBJ1-1 TRBV15 CATSSDDRPFEAFF
TRBJ2-1 TRBV3-1 CASCQPGKYETYNEQFF
TRBJ2-3 TRBV11-1 CASSSGLAGVTSTDTQYF
TRBJ2-1 TRBV20-1 CSARKPGLDNEQFF
TRBJ2-5 TRBV5-1 CARYWGHLQETQYF
TRBJ1-2 TRBV20-1 CSAILPGGYTF
TRBJ2-7 TRBV20-1 CSARGPGLAGIHEQYF
TRBJ2-7 TRBV12-3/TRBV12-4 CASSLRENVYEQYF
TRBJ2-7 TRBV20-1 CSASVFSGSYEQYF
TRBJ1-1 TRBV20-1 CSAGRNTEAFF
TRBJ2-5 TRBV11-2 CASSLDGLQVSETQYF
TRBJ1-1 TRBV20-1 CSAIITEAFF
TRBJ2-1 TRBV4-1 CASSLRAGDSYNEQFF
TRBJ2-1 TRBV6-1 CASSPRSHYNEQFF
TRBJ2-7 TRBV4-1 CASSQDAGPYEQYF
TRBJ2-7 TRBV5-1 CASSLDPGTSGGSYEQYF
TRBJ1-6 TRBV20-1 CSAIIPPENSPLHF
TRBJ1-4 TRBV3-1 CASSQGGQWYEKLFF
TRBJ2-3 TRBV20-1 CSAGGALGSTDTQYF
TRBJ2-7 TRBV18 CASSTAHEQYF
TRBJ2-7 TRBV6-1 CATQRGGRAIYEQYF
TRBJ2-2 TRBV2 CASSVSPGGELFF